These 4 T cell receptor beta chains were all obtained from the same sample, sequenced in a study of T cells expressing NK-cell markers. TCRdb reworked the 5' RACE reads into one entry per CDR3 protein, no DNA. The ten most abundant clones cover 3% to 4.5% of a sample with around 550,000 distinct CDR3 sequences. Material: blood T cells: a sorted CD56 or NKG2C T cell subset, CD4+ or CD8+ T cells, or bulk PBMC T cells (not recorded which). The receptors come from a man younger than 35 in good health.

The gene calls are TRBV10-2 and TRBJ1-1; TCRdb's assignment of TRBD1 cannot be checked, as there is no DNA. This CDR3 is 14 amino acids long. Germline values: CDR1 WSHSY, CDR2 SAAADI. The CDR3 reads CASLFQGTNTEAFF.

The chain recombines TRBV12-3 or TRBV12-4 with TRBJ2-3; TCRdb's D gene call, TRBD2, goes unchecked for lack of DNA. CDR3 length: 19 amino acids. CDR3 protein: CASSLEKTGRSGSADTQYF.

The chain is built from TRBV29-1 and TRBJ2-2; TCRdb names TRBD1, which stays unverified in the absence of DNA. Per the germline V gene, CDR1 is SQVTM and CDR2 is ANQGSEA. The CDR3 consists of 14 residues. CDR3 in amino acids: CSAKTGFNTGELFF.

This chain uses TRBV6-5 with TRBJ2-2. Germline V gene sequence: CDR1 MNHEY, CDR2 SVGAGI. This CDR3 spans 15 amino acids. The CDR3 is CASSYVVAGTGELFF.